What follows describes a single T cell receptor (beta chain). Its cognate antigen is unknown. TCRdb's table, derived via immunoSEQ multiplex PCR, lists solely in-frame clones and lacks some. In the table there are around 70,000 clones, about 90% of which are singletons. The germline V and J ends were trimmed by 7 bases and 0 bases, with 16 bases remaining between them. This CDR3 has 15 amino acids. CDR1 is MNHNY, CDR2 SVGAGI, per germline (reference sequence). These data come from a study of cytomegalovirus exposure and HLA in healthy donors. General study findings and limits: Confirmation in vitro established that a few CMV-associated chains were specific for CMV antigens.

The sequencing sample was made of PBMCs. The chain couples TRBV6-6 to TRBJ2-7; the D gene is possibly TRBD2 (7 bases). The clonotype comes from a young man in good health and CMV-seronegative. This CDR3 reads CASTPWGGLSYEQYF. The CDR3 bases are TGTGCCAGCACCCCTTGGGGGGGCCTCTCCTACGAGCAGTACTTC.